Only a few counts were recorded for the clone carrying this T cell receptor (beta chain). TCRdb reprocessed the RT-PCR reads via MiXCR and lists one record per CDR3 protein. Of around 600,000 distinct CDR3 sequences detected, over 9% appear once; the ten largest clones hold approximately 11%. These data originate in a study of response to subunit inactivated influenza vaccine. The J segment lost 5 bases and the V segment lost 6 bases, leaving 13 bases of the junction unmatched. Germline assignment: CDR1 MNHEY and CDR2 SVGEGT. CDR3 length equals 15 residues. The sample was also linked to a second study, of T cells expressing NK-cell markers. That work states: Researchers built TCR beta cDNA using 5'RACE template switching with UMIs.

Material: PBMCs from blood, obtained on the day of vaccination. The gene calls are TRBV6-2 or TRBV6-3 and TRBJ2-7, with 7 bases aligning to TRBD1. The TCR was taken from a man aged 45-65 years who received an inactivated influenza vaccine. CDR3 bases: TGTGCCAGCAGCCGAAGGACAGGATCCGTCAACGAGCAGTACTTC. It codes for CASSRRTGSVNEQYF.